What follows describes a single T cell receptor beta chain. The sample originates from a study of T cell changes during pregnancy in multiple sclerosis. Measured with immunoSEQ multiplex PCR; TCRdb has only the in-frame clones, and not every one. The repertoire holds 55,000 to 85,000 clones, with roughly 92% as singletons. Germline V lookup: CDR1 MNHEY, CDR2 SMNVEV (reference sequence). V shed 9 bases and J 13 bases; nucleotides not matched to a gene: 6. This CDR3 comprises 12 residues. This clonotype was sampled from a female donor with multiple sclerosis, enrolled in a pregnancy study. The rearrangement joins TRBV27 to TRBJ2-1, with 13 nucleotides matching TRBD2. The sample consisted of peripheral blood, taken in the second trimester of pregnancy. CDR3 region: CASGLAGDIQFF. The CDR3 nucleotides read TGTGCCAGTGGACTAGCGGGGGATATACAGTTCTTC.